Listed below are T cell receptor beta chains from one sample, sequenced in a study of blood T cell repertoires in COVID-19. The data were produced by immunoSEQ multiplex PCR, yet TCRdb's version contains in-frame clones alone and is incomplete. The sample lists roughly 83,000 clones, 86% occurring once. The sequencing input was peripheral blood. Every receptor here comes from a middle-aged man with active COVID-19. CDR3s include the opening cysteine and the closing phenylalanine or tryptophan. The order of the fields is J gene, V gene, D gene, clone size, CDR3 DNA, CDR3 protein. A D gene is named only where the DNA matches it firmly. The size field is filled for only some rows; it gives once, few, many or a size class.

TRBJ2-1	TRBV4-1	TRBD2	.	TGCGCCAGCAGGGTGACTAGCGGATACAATGAGCAGTTCTTC	CASRVTSGYNEQFF
TRBJ1-1	TRBV7-2	.	.	TGTGCCAGCAGCCTTGCAGGGAATTTCAAAGCTTTCTTT	CASSLAGNFKAFF
TRBJ1-1	TRBV4-1	.	.	TGCGCCAGCAGCCTGGTCATAACTAACACTGAAGCTTTCTTT	CASSLVITNTEAFF
TRBJ2-5	TRBV5-5	TRBD2	once	TGTGCCAGCAGCCCCGGACTAGCGGGGAACCAAGAGACCCAGTACTTC	CASSPGLAGNQETQYF
TRBJ1-5	TRBV6-2/TRBV6-3	TRBD1	few	TGTGCCAGCAGTAGACAGGGGCCGGGGCCCCAGCATTTT	CASSRQGPGPQHF
TRBJ1-6	TRBV5-1	.	.	TGCGCCAGCAGCGCGGGGGCGTTGGAGGATTCACCCCTCCACTTT	CASSAGALEDSPLHF
TRBJ1-5	TRBV4-3	.	.	TGCGCCAGCAGCCAAGATACCGGTAGCAATCAGCCCCAGCATTTT	CASSQDTGSNQPQHF
TRBJ2-7	TRBV9	TRBD2	.	TGTGCCAGCAGCGTTAGCCCCAGCGGGAGCGGGGAGCAGTACTTC	CASSVSPSGSGEQYF
TRBJ1-4	TRBV3-1/TRBV3-2	.	.	TGTGCCAGCATCCAGTGTGTGTGGAAGAGGGGGACTAATGAAAAACTGTTTTTT	CASIQCVWKRGTNEKLFF
TRBJ2-1	TRBV7-7	.	.	TGTGCTAGCAGCTTAGGCTTCGGAGGGACTGAGCAGTTCTTC	CASSLGFGGTEQFF
TRBJ2-7	TRBV6-2/TRBV6-3	.	once	TGTGCCAGCAGTTACTCCTCCCCCTACGAGCAGTACTTC	CASSYSSPYEQYF
TRBJ1-2	TRBV28	TRBD1	.	TGTGCCAGCAGTTCCGGGACAGGGTTTCACTATGGCTACACCTTC	CASSSGTGFHYGYTF
TRBJ2-1	TRBV6-4	.	.	TGTGCCAGCAGTGACGTGGTCTGGCAACAGCAGTTCTTC	CASSDVVWQQQFF
TRBJ1-4	TRBV5-5	TRBD1	.	TGTGCCACCCAGACAGGGGTTAATGAAAAACTGTTTTTT	CATQTGVNEKLFF
TRBJ2-7	TRBV2	TRBD1	.	TGTGCCAGCACCCGGACAGGGCCCACCTACGAGCAGTACTTC	CASTRTGPTYEQYF
TRBJ1-5	TRBV30	TRBD1	.	TGTGCCTGGAGTGTGGGACAGGGAGGCCAGCCCCAGCATTTT	CAWSVGQGGQPQHF
TRBJ1-5	TRBV28	.	.	TGTGCCAGCAGAGCCGGGACAATCAATCAGCCCCAGCATTTT	CASRAGTINQPQHF
TRBJ2-5	TRBV7-8	.	.	TGTGCCAGCAGCTTAGTCCCTGCGGGGCGGGAGACCCAGTACTTC	CASSLVPAGRETQYF
TRBJ1-6	TRBV7-9	TRBD1	.	TGTGCCAGCAGCCCAACCGGGACAGGGGAATCACCCCTCCACTTT	CASSPTGTGESPLHF
TRBJ1-1	TRBV5-4	.	.	TGTGCCAGCAGCTCCACAACAGGGTTGTCTTTCTTT	CASSSTTGLSFF
TRBJ2-5	TRBV7-8	TRBD1	.	TGTGCCAGCAGCGGGACAGGGAGCGCGTGGGCCCAGTACTTC	CASSGTGSAWAQYF
TRBJ2-7	TRBV5-1	TRBD1	.	TGCGCCAGCAGCTTGGACGGGACAGCTGGCGAGCAGTACTTC	CASSLDGTAGEQYF
TRBJ2-3	TRBV28	TRBD2	.	TGTGCCAGCAGTTCGTACAGGGAGGTGGAGCGGGGGGGCCGTGGCACAGATACGCAGTATTTT	CASSSYREVERGGRGTDTQYF
TRBJ2-3	TRBV9	TRBD1	few	TGTGCCAGCAGCTCTGCGACAGGGAGTACAGATACGCAGTATTTT	CASSSATGSTDTQYF
TRBJ2-2	TRBV6-6	TRBD2	.	TGTGCCAGCAGCTCTCAACTGACTAGCGGGAGTTATAACACCGGGGAGCTGTTTTTT	CASSSQLTSGSYNTGELFF